A single sample is the source of the 10 T cell receptor beta chains below, sequenced in a study of blood T cell repertoires in COVID-19. Profiling relied on immunoSEQ multiplex PCR, and the TCRdb table lists in-frame clones only, not all of them. The table records 250,000 to 350,000 clones, approximately 84% of them present only once. The sequencing sample was made of peripheral blood. The source of these receptors is a human donor with COVID-19, enrolled during active disease. The donor label of this sample is uncertain.

This clone has just a few counts. The genes are TRBV24-1 and TRBJ2-2; the D gene is possibly TRBD2 (6 bases). This CDR3 has 18 residues. Germline V gene lookup returns CDR1 KGHDR and CDR2 SFDVKD. Trimming left V 4 bases short and J 4 bases short, with 21 bases between. DNA of the CDR3: TGTGCCACCAGTGACCCACGCGGGGATTTGATGGGCACCGGGGAGCTGTTTTTT. Translating gives CATSDPRGDLMGTGELFF.

The V and J genes are TRBV5-1 and TRBJ2-5; tentative D call: TRBD2 (6 bases). The CDR3 is 18 residues long. V was shortened by 0 bases and J by 5 bases, with 23 bases between the two germline ends. The germline V gene has CDR1 SGHRS and CDR2 YFSETQ. The CDR3 DNA follows: TGCGCCAGCAGCTTGGAGCCCGGGACTCTCCCTTCGGGGGAGACCCAGTACTTC. Protein product: CASSLEPGTLPSGETQYF.

This sequence joins TRBV18 and TRBJ1-4; TRBD1 matches at 10 bases. CDR1 and CDR2 from the germline V gene are KGHSH and LQKENI. Trimming at V came to 2 bases and at J to 2 bases, leaving 2 bases not matched to a gene. This CDR3 comprises 16 residues. The CDR3 DNA sequence: TGTGCCAGCTCACCAGACAGGGGGCCTACTAATGAAAAACTGTTTTTT. The encoded protein is CASSPDRGPTNEKLFF. The whole variable domain, filled in from reference TRBV18 and TRBJ1-4, reads NAGVMQNPRHLVRRRGQEARLRCSPMKGHSHVYWYRQLPEEGLKFMVYLQKENIIDESGMPKERFSAEFPKEGPSILRIQQVVRGDSAAYFCASSPDRGPTNEKLFFGSGTQLSVL.

The rearrangement joins TRBV25-1 to TRBJ1-5, with 11 bases matching TRBD1. The germline V gene encodes CDR1 MGHDK and CDR2 SYGVNS. The CDR3 has 14 amino acids. The J segment lost 6 bases and the V segment lost 4 bases, leaving 2 bases of the junction unmatched. The CDR3 DNA reads TGTGCCAGCAGTGGGACAGGGGGCGGTCAGCCCCAGCATTTT. Translation gives CASSGTGGGQPQHF.

With respect to this clone: Its ends do not fully match the called genes, so a read error is possible. This rearrangement joins TRBV4-3 to TRBJ2-3; 13 bases agree with TRBD2. This CDR3 spans 14 amino acids. Germline lookup yields CDR1 LGHNA and CDR2 YSLEER. As DNA, the CDR3 is TGCGCCAGCAGCCAACTACTAGCGGGAGGGCCCCCGGATTTT. Encoded protein: CASSQLLAGGPPDF.

This clone has only a few counts. The V and J genes are TRBV27 and TRBJ2-7, with 9 bases fitting TRBD1. From germline, CDR1 is MNHEY and CDR2 SMNVEV (reference sequence). The ends lost 4 bases at V and 3 bases at J; junction bases unmatched: 1. The CDR3 covers 13 residues. CDR3 DNA sequence: TGTGCCAGCAGTTGGGACAGGGACTACGAGCAGTACTTC. Translated, it gives CASSWDRDYEQYF.

V gene TRBV29-1 combines with J gene TRBJ1-1; D may be TRBD1 (5 bases). Germline assignment: CDR1 SQVTM and CDR2 ANQGSEA. The CDR3 runs to 16 residues. V lost 3 bases and J lost 5, with 22 bases in between. This CDR3 is CSVDGDREQEGTEAFF. CDR3 DNA: TGCAGCGTTGATGGGGACCGGGAACAGGAGGGGACTGAAGCTTTCTTT.

The CDR3 nucleotides read TGTGCCAGCAGCGCCCAGGGAAGGGCGGGAGGCCACACAGATACGCAGTATTTT. It specifies CASSAQGRAGGHTDTQYF. The chain uses TRBV21-1 and TRBJ2-3; the table's D call, TRBD2, was not checked against the DNA. TRBV21-1 is annotated as a pseudogene. This CDR3 spans 18 amino acids.

In its sample, this clone was seen a few times. The chain combines TRBV5-1 with TRBJ2-7; D perhaps matches TRBD1 (6 bases). V shed 4 bases and J shed 3 bases, with 14 bases lying between them. Germline CDR1 reads SGHRS; CDR2 reads YFSETQ. The CDR3 loop spans 14 amino acids. The CDR3 DNA reads as TGCGCCAGCAGCGGACAGCCGGGACACTACGAGCAGTACTTC. It is translated as CASSGQPGHYEQYF.

This clone was seen a handful of times. The chain links TRBV18 to TRBJ2-5; perhaps TRBD1 as D (6 bases). The CDR3 consists of 13 residues. CDR1 KGHSH and CDR2 LQKENI come from the germline V gene. V was trimmed by 3 bases and J by 3 bases, leaving 8 bases between them. CDR3 sequence (DNA): TGTGCCAGCTCACCGCGACAGGAAGAGACCCAGTACTTC. It codes for CASSPRQEETQYF.